The source of this TCR beta chain is a study of T-cell reconstitution after alpha-beta-depleted transplantation in children. Germline assignment: CDR1 MDHEN and CDR2 SYDVKM. J was trimmed by 7 bases and V by 2 bases; bases with no gene match: 10. The CDR3 covers 15 residues. About this clonotype: Antigen: not known.

During its preparation, the TCRbeta library received unique molecular identifiers. TCRdb recomputed calls from the PCR reads with MiXCR, one row per CDR3 protein. The sample carries roughly 180,000 distinct CDR3 sequences, around 10% recorded once. Whole-study results and caveats: At the one-year point after transplant, T-cell counts and TCRbeta diversity were found to come mostly from T cells that had been newly produced. Surviving recipient T cells and thymic progenitors underlay high day-60 TCRbeta diversity in some patients.

This sample comprised PBMCs, obtained before TCRalphabeta/CD19-depleted stem cell transplant. The chain combines TRBV28 with TRBJ2-7, with TRBD1 matching over 8 bases. The source of this sequence is a boy between 2 and 10 years old with acute myeloid leukemia, due to receive a stem cell transplant. The CDR3 spells CASSLVGTGPVEQYF. Here the CDR3 DNA reads TGTGCCAGCAGTTTAGTAGGGACAGGCCCTGTAGAGCAGTACTTC.